The entry below gives a single T cell receptor beta chain sequence along with its context. Measured with immunoSEQ multiplex PCR; TCRdb has only the in-frame clones, and not every one. The data contain about 240,000 clones, around 85% of them singletons. The data were taken from a study of cytomegalovirus exposure and HLA in healthy donors. Germline CDR1 is MDHEN and CDR2 is SYDVKM. The CDR3 sequence is 14 residues long. The V and J ends lost 7 bases and 4 bases, in that order; junction bases with no gene match: 9. The sample consisted of PBMCs. This clonotype was sampled from a woman aged 25 to 39 in good health and CMV-seropositive. The rearrangement joins TRBV28 to TRBJ1-2, with TRBD1 identical over 7 bases. Here the CDR3 DNA reads TGTGCCAGCACCTTAGGAGGGGGCATCTATGGCTACACCTTC. Residues: CASTLGGGIYGYTF.